The clone carrying this T cell receptor beta chain was seen many times. This entry is derived from a study of T cell repertoires in cytomegalovirus infection. MiXCR was run by TCRdb on the reads, yielding one entry per CDR3 protein. The sample has around 530,000 distinct CDR3 sequences, more than 20% seen once. This CDR3 region has 18 residues. CDR1 is SEHNR and CDR2 is FQNEAQ in the germline V gene (reference sequence). The ends lost 3 bases at V and 0 bases at J; junction bases unmatched: 7. The chain joins TRBV7-9 to TRBJ2-6; TRBD1 agrees at 8 bases. This clonotype was obtained from a human donor in good health (CMV status not recorded). Some clones in this sample may be carry-over from other donors' samples. The sequenced sample consisted of PBMCs. CDR3 nucleotides: TGTGCCAGCAGCTTGGTCAGGGGGCGCAGCTCTGGGGCCAACGTCCTGACTTTC. Its protein is CASSLVRGRSSGANVLTF.